The rows below give T cell receptor beta chains drawn from one sample of a study of identical twins. Each CDR3 protein is one row after TCRdb ran MiXCR on the 5' RACE reads. The sample has nearly 900,000 distinct CDR3 sequences, 9% to 15% seen once. This same sample was also taken into another study, of yellow fever vaccine responses in identical twins.

The sequencing input was PBMCs. The receptors were sampled from a woman younger than 35 in good health. Each CDR3 is given with its conserved first and last residue.

V gene	J gene	CDR3 protein
TRBV25-1	TRBJ2-1	CATNSESGRAYNEQFF
TRBV5-1	TRBJ1-4	CASSLEPDRYEKLFF
TRBV5-1	TRBJ2-2	CASQSTGELFF
TRBV3-1	TRBJ2-3	CASSQTRGSIDTQYF
TRBV7-2	TRBJ2-5	CASSSEIAGGPGTQYF
TRBV12-3/TRBV12-4	TRBJ1-2	CASSPPGQGAGNYGYTF
TRBV19	TRBJ1-1	CASSNQGRNTEAFF
TRBV29-1	TRBJ1-2	CSVEERSNYGYTF
TRBV20-1	TRBJ2-3	CSARAYGTSGGTDTQYF
TRBV6-1	TRBJ1-2	CASGTGQHHGYTF
TRBV7-9	TRBJ2-2	CASRPRQGKTGELFF
TRBV5-6	TRBJ2-1	CASRYLGTSGRSNEQFF
TRBV20-1	TRBJ1-2	CSASGNSNYGYTF
TRBV20-1	TRBJ2-1	CSARDYYSYNEQFF
TRBV3-1	TRBJ2-2	CASSQEGTSGGSGEQFF
TRBV2	TRBJ2-2	CASTLGTTPRGTGELFF
TRBV3-1	TRBJ2-5	CASSQRTSGKQETQYF
TRBV29-1	TRBJ2-2	CSVGQGLSAGELFF
TRBV6-5	TRBJ1-1	CASSYSFRTGVTEAFF
TRBV10-3	TRBJ2-2	CAISGDYGNTGELFF
TRBV4-1	TRBJ1-4	CASSQEGLNEKLFF
TRBV7-9	TRBJ2-3	CASSLVGARTDTQYF
TRBV7-9	TRBJ2-1	CASSPGLAPSSYNEQFF
TRBV4-2	TRBJ2-5	CASSQDRRGEQETQYF
TRBV12-3/TRBV12-4	TRBJ2-2	CASSPRGTLGTGELFF
TRBV7-2	TRBJ2-3	CASSSSRGSDTQYF
TRBV6-1	TRBJ2-1	CASSGDRGSSVSYNEQFF
TRBV5-1	TRBJ2-1	CASSLGQPHNEQFF
TRBV6-1	TRBJ2-1	CASTRGGDEQFF
TRBV20-1	TRBJ2-2	CSAPRAYSSNTGELFF
TRBV24-1	TRBJ2-3	CATGGTEKDTQYF
TRBV10-3	TRBJ2-4	CAISEFLDEGLTKNIQYF
TRBV27	TRBJ2-3	CASSFREGRTDTQYF
TRBV15	TRBJ2-2	CATSRDPGLTGELFF
TRBV7-8	TRBJ1-4	CASSAYSGLNEKLFF
TRBV5-6	TRBJ2-2	CASSFGVSAGELFF
TRBV6-1	TRBJ1-4	CASKDPGQGNEKLFF
TRBV28	TRBJ2-7	CASSAGLAGSLPYEQYF
TRBV10-3	TRBJ2-1	CAISESRDEQFF
TRBV7-9	TRBJ2-3	CASRPTDTQYF
TRBV20-1	TRBJ1-2	CSVFVANYGYTF
TRBV29-1	TRBJ2-7	CSVPGSGRAFDEQYF